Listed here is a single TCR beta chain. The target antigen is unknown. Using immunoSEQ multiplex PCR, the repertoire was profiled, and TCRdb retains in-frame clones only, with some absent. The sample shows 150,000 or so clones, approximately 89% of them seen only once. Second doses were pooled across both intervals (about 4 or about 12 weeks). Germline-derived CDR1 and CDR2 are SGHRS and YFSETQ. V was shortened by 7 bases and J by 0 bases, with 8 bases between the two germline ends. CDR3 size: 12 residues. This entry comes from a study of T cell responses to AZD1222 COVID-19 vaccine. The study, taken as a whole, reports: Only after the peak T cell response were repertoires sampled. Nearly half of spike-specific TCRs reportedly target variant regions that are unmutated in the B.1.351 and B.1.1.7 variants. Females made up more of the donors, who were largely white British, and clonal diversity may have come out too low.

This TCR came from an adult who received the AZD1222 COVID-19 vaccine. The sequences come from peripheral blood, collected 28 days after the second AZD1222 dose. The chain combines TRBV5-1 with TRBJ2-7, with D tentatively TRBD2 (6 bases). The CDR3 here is CASGRPSYEQYF. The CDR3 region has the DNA TGCGCCAGCGGGAGGCCCTCCTACGAGCAGTACTTC.